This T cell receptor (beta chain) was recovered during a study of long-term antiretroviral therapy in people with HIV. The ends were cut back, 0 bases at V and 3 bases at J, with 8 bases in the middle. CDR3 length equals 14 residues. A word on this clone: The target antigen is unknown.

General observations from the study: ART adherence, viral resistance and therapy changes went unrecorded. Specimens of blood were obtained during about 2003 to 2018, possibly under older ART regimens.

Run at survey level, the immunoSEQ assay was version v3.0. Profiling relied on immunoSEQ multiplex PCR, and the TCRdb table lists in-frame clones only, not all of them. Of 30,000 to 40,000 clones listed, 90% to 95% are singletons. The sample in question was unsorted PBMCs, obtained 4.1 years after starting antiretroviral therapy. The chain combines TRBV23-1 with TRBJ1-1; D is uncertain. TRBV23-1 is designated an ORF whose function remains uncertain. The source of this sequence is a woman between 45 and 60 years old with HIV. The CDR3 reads CASSQSPGDTEAFF. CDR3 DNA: TGCGCCAGCAGTCAATCACCGGGTGACACTGAAGCTTTCTTT.